This T cell receptor (beta chain) comes out of a study of shared clonotypes between healthy human individuals. Naive CD45RA+ and memory CD45RA-negative subsets were split from CD4+ cells. Some clones are missing from TCRdb's copy, which holds only in-frame ones; the method was immunoSEQ multiplex PCR. The sample holds 2 million to 2.5 million clones, under 97% seen once. CDR3 length: 11 residues. The germline V and J ends were trimmed by 2 bases and 4 bases, with 6 bases remaining between them. In germline, CDR1 is SQVTM, CDR2 ANQGSEA. V usage is TRBV29-1 and J usage is TRBJ2-7, with D uncertain. The receptor's source is a man aged 18 to 29 in good health. The sequenced sample consisted of naive CD4+ T cells sorted from blood. The subset denotes: CD45RA+ positively selected. CDR3 sequence reads: CSVEYRYEQYF. The CDR3 bases are TGCAGCGTTGAATACCGGTACGAGCAGTACTTC.